The 19 T cell receptor beta chains in this list originate from one sample, sequenced in a study of OX40 agonist ivuxolimab in advanced cancers. Measured with immunoSEQ multiplex PCR; TCRdb has only the in-frame clones, and not every one. The data contain around 56,000 clones, roughly 83% of them seen just once; the ten biggest clones take up over 1%. Sequenced material: CD4+ or CD8+ T cells sorted from blood, taken in a trial of the OX40 agonist ivuxolimab. The receptors stem from an adult with an advanced solid tumor such as melanoma, head and neck, liver or kidney cancer.

This chain connects TRBV14 to TRBJ1-4; TRBD1 might be the D (5 bases). The V and J ends lost 0 bases and 8 bases respectively, with 16 bases between them. CDR3 length equals 16 residues. CDR1 is SGHDN, CDR2 FVKESK, per germline. CDR3 DNA sequence: TGTGCCAGCAGCCAAGATCTGGGGGGGGTTATGGAAAAACTGTTTTTT. Its translation is CASSQDLGGVMEKLFF.

The chain is built from TRBV5-1 and TRBJ2-7; D remains ambiguous. V lost 3 bases to trimming and J lost 4 bases, with 17 bases between them. The CDR3 has 15 amino acids. CDR1 is SGHRS, CDR2 YFSETQ, per germline. The CDR3 loop reads CASSYTQGLGYEQYF. The CDR3 DNA sequence: TGCGCCAGCAGCTACACGCAAGGGTTGGGTTACGAGCAGTACTTC.

V gene TRBV11-3 combines with J gene TRBJ2-7; TRBD1 or TRBD2 may be the D gene (5 bases each). The CDR3 runs 15 residues. V was shortened by 5 bases and J by 0 bases, with 14 bases between the two germline ends. CDR1 is SGHNT and CDR2 is YENEEA in the germline V gene. For the CDR3, the DNA is TGTGCCAGCAGCCCCCTCGGGGCAGGCTCCTACGAGCAGTACTTC. Protein product: CASSPLGAGSYEQYF.

The gene calls are TRBV11-2 and TRBJ2-1; TRBD2 is a possible D gene (5 bases). Germline V gene data show CDR1 as SGHAT and CDR2 as FQNNGV. The germline V and J ends were trimmed by 5 bases and 0 bases, with 14 bases remaining between them. The CDR3 runs 16 residues. Here the CDR3 reads CASSRGMGSSYNEQFF. The CDR3 bases are TGTGCCAGCAGCCGCGGTATGGGGAGCTCCTACAATGAGCAGTTCTTC.

This clone has just a few counts. Other DNA sequences in this sample translate to the same CDR3. The rearrangement joins TRBV10-3 to TRBJ1-2, with D possibly matching TRBD1 (5 bases). Germline loops: CDR1 ENHRY, CDR2 SYGVKD. V was clipped by 5 bases and J by 0 bases, with 10 bases between them. The CDR3 runs 14 residues. The CDR3 DNA follows: TGTGCCATCAGTTTACAGGAGACTAACTATGGCTACACCTTC. Translated, it gives CAISLQETNYGYTF.

The rearrangement links TRBV28 to TRBJ2-2; D remains unclear. The CDR3 totals 18 residues. Germline CDR1 MDHEN, CDR2 SYDVKM. V lost 5 bases to trimming and J lost 4 bases, with 23 bases between them. CDR3 amino acids: CASSRFLKIDMGTGELFF. The CDR3 nucleotides read TGTGCCAGCAGTCGATTCCTTAAGATTGACATGGGCACCGGGGAGCTGTTTTTT.

V gene TRBV19 combines with J gene TRBJ2-3, with 9 bases lining up with TRBD2. Germline-derived CDR1 and CDR2 are LNHDA and SQIVND (reference sequence). This CDR3 has 16 residues. V lost 5 bases to trimming and J lost 4 bases; unmatched junction nucleotides: 10. The CDR3 DNA reads as TGTGCCAGTAGTCCTCCCTTGGGACTAGCTCCAGATACGCAGTATTTT. Translated: CASSPPLGLAPDTQYF. Using reference TRBV19 and TRBJ2-3 for the parts outside the CDR3, the full variable domain is DGGITQSPKYLFRKEGQNVTLSCEQNLNHDAMYWYRQDPGQGLRLIYYSQIVNDFQKGDIAEGYSVSREKKESFPLTVTSAQKNPTAFYLCASSPPLGLAPDTQYFGPGTRLTVL.

V gene TRBV7-6 combines with J gene TRBJ2-1; D remains unclear. CDR3 length: 13 amino acids. Looked up from germline, CDR1 is SGHVS and CDR2 is FNYEAQ. V gave up 5 bases and J gave up 7 bases, with 12 bases separating them. CDR3 sequence: CASSLGLENEQFF. The CDR3, as DNA: TGTGCCAGCAGCCTAGGGTTAGAAAATGAGCAGTTCTTC.

This sequence joins TRBV11-3 and TRBJ2-7; 9 bases align to TRBD1. The CDR3 has 16 amino acids. V lost 4 bases and J lost 5; bases outside the gene matches: 12. Germline V CDR1 and CDR2: SGHNT, YENEEA. The CDR3 coding sequence is TGTGCCAGCAGCTCGACCTCCGGGACAGGGAACCACGAGCAGTACTTC. Translated, it gives CASSSTSGTGNHEQYF.

In this sample, this clone turned up a few times. This sequence joins TRBV6-5 and TRBJ2-7; TRBD2 matches 8 bases. After removal of 0 bases from V and 2 bases from J, the junction contained 3 bases not matched to a gene. CDR1 is MNHEY and CDR2 is SVGAGI in the germline V gene. The CDR3 is 15 residues long. The CDR3, as DNA: TGTGCCAGCAGTTACTCACTTAGCGGGACCTACGAGCAGTACTTC. Translated, it gives CASSYSLSGTYEQYF.

The chain is built from TRBV4-2 and TRBJ2-1; tentatively, D is TRBD1 or TRBD2 (5 bases each). V was clipped by 1 base and J by 12 bases, with 25 bases between them. This CDR3 is 17 amino acids long. Germline-derived CDR1 and CDR2 are LGHNA and YNFKEQ. The chain's CDR3 is CASSQASASEGPSVQFF. In DNA, the CDR3 is TGTGCCAGCAGCCAAGCCTCGGCTAGTGAGGGACCATCCGTGCAGTTCTTC.

Here the CDR3 reads CASSKGNQPQHF. The CDR3 DNA reads as TGTGCCAGCAGTAAGGGGAATCAGCCCCAGCATTTT. The chain uses TRBV27 and TRBJ1-5, with D perhaps TRBD1 (5 bases). Germline-derived CDR1 and CDR2 are MNHEY and SMNVEV (reference sequence). There are 12 residues in the CDR3. V shed 5 bases and J shed 4 bases, with 6 bases lying between them.

Only one count was recorded for this clone. The chain couples TRBV9 to TRBJ2-3; no definite D call. Per the germline V gene, CDR1 is SGDLS and CDR2 is YYNGEE. This CDR3 contains 13 residues. V was pared by 0 bases and J by 3 bases, with 5 bases between. For the CDR3, the DNA is TGTGCCAGCAGCGTAGCTTTGACAGATACGCAGTATTTT. Its protein is CASSVALTDTQYF.

This chain uses TRBV15 with TRBJ1-4; D not certain. From germline, CDR1 is LNHNV and CDR2 YYDKDF (reference sequence). The CDR3 is 15 amino acids. V lost 2 bases, J lost 8 bases, and 15 bases lay in between. This CDR3 is CATSRPGPLQEKLFF. The CDR3 nucleotides read TGTGCCACCAGCAGACCGGGCCCCCTGCAAGAAAAACTGTTTTTT.

The genes are TRBV2 and TRBJ1-1; D unresolved. CDR1 and CDR2 from the germline V gene are SNHLY and FYNNEI. Trimming left V 4 bases short and J 5 bases short, with 11 bases between. The CDR3 covers 13 residues. CDR3 residues: CASSVQSATEAFF. The CDR3, as DNA: TGTGCCAGCAGTGTTCAATCGGCGACTGAAGCTTTCTTT.

The chain uses TRBV10-3 and TRBJ2-7, with TRBD2 as a possible D gene (5 bases). Looked up from germline, CDR1 is ENHRY and CDR2 is SYGVKD. This CDR3 region has 16 residues. The V end was cut by 6 bases, the J end by 1 base, with 19 bases between. CDR3 bases: TGTGCCATCAGAGGTGGCGACGATCGGAGGTCCTACGAGCAGTACTTC. Translated, it gives CAIRGGDDRRSYEQYF.

This clone was seen a single time. CDR3 coding DNA: TGTGCCAGCAGCGTAGCTTTAGGAATGGGCTATGGCTACACCTTC. It translates to CASSVALGMGYGYTF. The chain recombines TRBV9 with TRBJ1-2; D uncertain. This CDR3 spans 15 amino acids. Germline V gives CDR1 SGDLS, CDR2 YYNGEE. With 0 bases removed from V and 4 bases from J, the gap between germline ends came to 13 bases.

This chain links TRBV30 with TRBJ1-5; no clear D gene. The CDR3 length is 13 residues. V was trimmed by 1 base and J by 7 bases, leaving 11 bases between them. Germline assignment: CDR1 GTSNPN and CDR2 SVGIG (reference sequence). The CDR3 DNA reads TGTGCCTGGAGTGGTCTGAACGGGCAGCCCCAGCATTTT. Translated, it gives CAWSGLNGQPQHF. Full variable domain (remainder filled in from reference TRBV30 and TRBJ1-5): SQTIHQWPATLVQPVGSPLSLECTVEGTSNPNLYWYRQAAGRGLQLLFYSVGIGQISSEVPQNLSASRPQDRQFILSSKKLLLSDSGFYLCAWSGLNGQPQHFGDGTRLSIL.

The sample holds a few counts of this clone. The rearrangement uses TRBV6-1 and TRBJ2-7; D perhaps matches TRBD1 (6 bases). Germline CDR1 and CDR2: MNHNS and SASEGT. V lost 3 bases and J 3 bases, leaving 9 bases between the germline ends. There are 13 residues in the CDR3. CDR3 sequence: CASSDWDNYEQYF. DNA of the CDR3: TGTGCCAGCAGTGATTGGGACAACTACGAGCAGTACTTC.